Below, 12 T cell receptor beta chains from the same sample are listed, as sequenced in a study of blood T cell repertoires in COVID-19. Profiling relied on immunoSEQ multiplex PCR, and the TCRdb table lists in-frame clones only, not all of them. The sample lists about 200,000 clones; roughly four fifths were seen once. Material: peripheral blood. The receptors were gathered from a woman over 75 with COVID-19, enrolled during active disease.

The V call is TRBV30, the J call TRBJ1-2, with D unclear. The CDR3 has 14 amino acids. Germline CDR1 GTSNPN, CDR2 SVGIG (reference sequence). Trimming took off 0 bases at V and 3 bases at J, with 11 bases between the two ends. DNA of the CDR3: TGTGCCTGGAGTGTACTTCGAGAATACTATGGCTACACCTTC. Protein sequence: CAWSVLREYYGYTF.

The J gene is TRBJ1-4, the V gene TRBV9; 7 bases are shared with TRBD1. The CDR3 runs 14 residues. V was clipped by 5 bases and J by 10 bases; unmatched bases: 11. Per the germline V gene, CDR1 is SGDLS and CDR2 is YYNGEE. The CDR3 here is CASSATGQERKLFF. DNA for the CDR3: TGTGCCAGCAGTGCGACAGGGCAAGAACGAAAACTGTTTTTT.

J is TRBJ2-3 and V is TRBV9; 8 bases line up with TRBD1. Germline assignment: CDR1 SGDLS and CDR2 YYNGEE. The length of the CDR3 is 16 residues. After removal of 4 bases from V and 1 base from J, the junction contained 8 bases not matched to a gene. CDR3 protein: CASSYGSTGGTDTQYF. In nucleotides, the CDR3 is TGTGCCAGCAGCTATGGTTCGACAGGGGGCACAGATACGCAGTATTTT. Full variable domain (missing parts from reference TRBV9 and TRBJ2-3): DSGVTQTPKHLITATGQRVTLRCSPRSGDLSVYWYQQSLDQGLQFLIQYYNGEERAKGNILERFSAQQFPDLHSELNLSSLELGDSALYFCASSYGSTGGTDTQYFGPGTRLTVL.

In nucleotides, the CDR3 is TGTGCCAGTAGTATCGGCGGGGCCTACAATGAGCAGTTCTTC. Translating gives CASSIGGAYNEQFF. This chain uses TRBV19 with TRBJ2-1, with D possibly TRBD2 on 6 matching bases. The V end lost 3 bases, the J end lost 2 bases, and 8 bases lay between the germline ends. In germline, CDR1 is LNHDA, CDR2 SQIVND (reference sequence). The CDR3 is 14 residues long.

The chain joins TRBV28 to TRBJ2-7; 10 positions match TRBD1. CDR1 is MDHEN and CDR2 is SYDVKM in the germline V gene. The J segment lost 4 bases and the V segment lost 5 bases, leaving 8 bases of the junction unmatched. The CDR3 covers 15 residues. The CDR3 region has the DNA TGTGCCAGCAGTCCATCGACAGGGGGCGCGTACGAGCAGTACTTC. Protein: CASSPSTGGAYEQYF.

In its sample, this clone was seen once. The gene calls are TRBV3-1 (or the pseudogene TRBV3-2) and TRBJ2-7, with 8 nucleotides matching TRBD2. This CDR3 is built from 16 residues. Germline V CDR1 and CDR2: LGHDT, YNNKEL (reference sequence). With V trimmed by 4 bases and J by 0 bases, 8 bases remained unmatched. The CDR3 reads CASSRKIAGSSYEQYF. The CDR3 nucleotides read TGTGCCAGCAGCCGGAAGATAGCGGGGAGCTCCTACGAGCAGTACTTC.

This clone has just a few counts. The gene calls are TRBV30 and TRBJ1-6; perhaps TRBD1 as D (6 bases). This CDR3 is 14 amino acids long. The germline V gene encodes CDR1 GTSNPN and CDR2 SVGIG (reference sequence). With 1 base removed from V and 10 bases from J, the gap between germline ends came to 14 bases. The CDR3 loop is CAWSGTVGLSPLHF. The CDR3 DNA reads TGTGCCTGGAGTGGGACAGTAGGCCTCTCACCCCTCCACTTT.

For the CDR3, the DNA is TGTGCCAGCAGTCCCCGGGGGGAAGCTTTCTTT. This codes for CASSPRGEAFF. The genes are TRBV6-5 and TRBJ1-1; TRBD1 might be the D (5 bases). Trimming cost V 5 bases and J 8 bases, with 9 bases left between them. Germline V lookup: CDR1 MNHEY, CDR2 SVGAGI. The CDR3 runs 11 residues.

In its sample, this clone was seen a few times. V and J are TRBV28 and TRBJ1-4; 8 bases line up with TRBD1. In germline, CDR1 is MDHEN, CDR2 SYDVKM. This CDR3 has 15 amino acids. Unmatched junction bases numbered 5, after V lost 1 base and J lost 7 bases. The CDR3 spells CASSLSAGGGEKLFF. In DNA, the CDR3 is TGTGCCAGCAGTTTATCGGCAGGGGGCGGTGAAAAACTGTTTTTT.

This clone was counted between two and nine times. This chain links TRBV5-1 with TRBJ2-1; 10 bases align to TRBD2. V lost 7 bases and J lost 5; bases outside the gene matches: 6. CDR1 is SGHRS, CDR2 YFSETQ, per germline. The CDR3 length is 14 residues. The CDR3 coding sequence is TGCGCCAGCCACCTAGCGGGGGTGAACAATGAGCAGTTCTTC. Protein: CASHLAGVNNEQFF.

The CDR3 sequence: CASSSVGSAYEQYF. DNA for the CDR3: TGCGCCAGCAGCTCAGTGGGCAGTGCCTACGAGCAGTACTTC. The chain has TRBV5-1 and TRBJ2-7, with D unresolved. The CDR3 is 14 amino acids. Trimming took off 3 bases at V and 2 bases at J, with 12 bases between the two ends. Germline CDR1 reads SGHRS; CDR2 reads YFSETQ. Drawing the rest from reference TRBV5-1 and TRBJ2-7, the complete variable domain is KAGVTQTPRYLIKTRGQQVTLSCSPISGHRSVSWYQQTPGQGLQFLFEYFSETQRNKGNFPGRFSGRQFSNSRSEMNVSTLELGDSALYLCASSSVGSAYEQYFGPGTRLTVT.

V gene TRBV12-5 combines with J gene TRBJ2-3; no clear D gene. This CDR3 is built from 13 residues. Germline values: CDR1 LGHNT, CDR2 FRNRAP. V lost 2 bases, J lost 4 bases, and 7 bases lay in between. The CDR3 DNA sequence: TGTGCTAGTGGTTTGACAGTCGCAGATACGCAGTATTTT. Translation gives CASGLTVADTQYF.